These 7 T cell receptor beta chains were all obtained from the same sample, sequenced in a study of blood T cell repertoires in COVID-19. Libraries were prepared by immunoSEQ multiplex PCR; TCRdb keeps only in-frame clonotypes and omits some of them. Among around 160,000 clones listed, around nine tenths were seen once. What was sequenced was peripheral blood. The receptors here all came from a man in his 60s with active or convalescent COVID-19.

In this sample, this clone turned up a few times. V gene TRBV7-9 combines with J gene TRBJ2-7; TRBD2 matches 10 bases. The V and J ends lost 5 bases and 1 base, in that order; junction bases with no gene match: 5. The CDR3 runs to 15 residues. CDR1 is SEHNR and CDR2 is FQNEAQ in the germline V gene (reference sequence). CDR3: CASSLSGGISYEQYF. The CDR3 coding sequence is TGTGCCAGCAGCCTTAGCGGGGGGATATCCTACGAGCAGTACTTC.

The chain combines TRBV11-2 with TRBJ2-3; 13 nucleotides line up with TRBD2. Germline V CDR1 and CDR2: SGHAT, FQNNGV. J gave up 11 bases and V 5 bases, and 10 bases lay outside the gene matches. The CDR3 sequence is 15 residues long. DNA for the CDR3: TGTGCCAGCAGCCACCGGACTAGCGGGAGTTTGGGGCAGTATTTT. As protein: CASSHRTSGSLGQYF. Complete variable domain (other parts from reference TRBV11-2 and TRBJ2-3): EAGVAQSPRYKIIEKRQSVAFWCNPISGHATLYWYQQILGQGPKLLIQFQNNGVVDDSQLPKDRFSAERLKGVDSTLKIQPAKLEDSAVYLCASSHRTSGSLGQYFGPGTRLTVL.

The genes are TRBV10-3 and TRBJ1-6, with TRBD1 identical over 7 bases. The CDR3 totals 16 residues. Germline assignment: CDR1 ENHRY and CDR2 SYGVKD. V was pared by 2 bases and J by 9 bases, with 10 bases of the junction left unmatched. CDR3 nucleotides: TGTGCCATCAGTGAGGGGGGACAGAGGGTTAGTTCACCCCTCCACTTT. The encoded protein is CAISEGGQRVSSPLHF.

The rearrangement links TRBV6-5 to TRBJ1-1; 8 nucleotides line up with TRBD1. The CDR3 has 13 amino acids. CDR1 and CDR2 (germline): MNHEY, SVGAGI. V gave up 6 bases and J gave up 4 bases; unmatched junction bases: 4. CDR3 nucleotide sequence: TGTGCCAGCAGCGTCGACAGGGGCACTGAAGCTTTCTTT. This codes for CASSVDRGTEAFF.

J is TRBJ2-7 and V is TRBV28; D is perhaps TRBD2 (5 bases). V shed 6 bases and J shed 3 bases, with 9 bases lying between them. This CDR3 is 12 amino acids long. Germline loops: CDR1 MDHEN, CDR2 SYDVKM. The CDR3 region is CASSRSGYEQYF. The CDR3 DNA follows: TGTGCCAGCAGCCGAAGCGGCTACGAGCAGTACTTC. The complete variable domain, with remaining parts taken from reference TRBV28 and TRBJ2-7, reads DVKVTQSSRYLVKRTGEKVFLECVQDMDHENMFWYRQDPGLGLRLIYFSYDVKMKEKGDIPEGYSVSREKKERFSLILESASTNQTSMYLCASSRSGYEQYFGPGTRLTVT.

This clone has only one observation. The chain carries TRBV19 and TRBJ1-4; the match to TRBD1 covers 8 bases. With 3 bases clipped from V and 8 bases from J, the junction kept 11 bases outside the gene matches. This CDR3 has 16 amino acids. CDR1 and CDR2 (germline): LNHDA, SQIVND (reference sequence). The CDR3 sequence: CASSISRGLEREKLFF. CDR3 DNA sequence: TGTGCCAGTAGTATTTCCAGGGGGCTCGAGAGAGAAAAACTGTTTTTT.

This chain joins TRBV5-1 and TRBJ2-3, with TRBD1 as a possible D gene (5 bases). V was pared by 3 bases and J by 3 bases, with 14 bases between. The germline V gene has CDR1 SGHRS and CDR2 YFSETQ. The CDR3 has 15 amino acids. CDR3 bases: TGCGCCAGCAGCTCCTTAGGGGAAGGGACAGATACGCAGTATTTT. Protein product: CASSSLGEGTDTQYF.